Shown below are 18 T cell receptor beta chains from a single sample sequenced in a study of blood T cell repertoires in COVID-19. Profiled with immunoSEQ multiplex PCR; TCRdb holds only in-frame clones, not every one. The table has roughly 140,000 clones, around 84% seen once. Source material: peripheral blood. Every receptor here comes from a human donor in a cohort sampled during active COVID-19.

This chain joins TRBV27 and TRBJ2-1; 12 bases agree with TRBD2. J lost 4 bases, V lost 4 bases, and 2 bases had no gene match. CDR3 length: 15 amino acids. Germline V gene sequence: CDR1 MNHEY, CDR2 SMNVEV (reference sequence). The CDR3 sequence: CASSWGLAGYNEQFF. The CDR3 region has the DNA TGTGCCAGCAGTTGGGGACTAGCGGGTTACAATGAGCAGTTCTTC.

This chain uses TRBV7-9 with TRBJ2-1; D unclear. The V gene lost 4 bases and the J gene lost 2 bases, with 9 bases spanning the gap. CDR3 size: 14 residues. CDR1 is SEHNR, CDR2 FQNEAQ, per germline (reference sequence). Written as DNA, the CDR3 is TGTGCCAGCAGCTCGGTCCTGACCTACAATGAGCAGTTCTTC. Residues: CASSSVLTYNEQFF.

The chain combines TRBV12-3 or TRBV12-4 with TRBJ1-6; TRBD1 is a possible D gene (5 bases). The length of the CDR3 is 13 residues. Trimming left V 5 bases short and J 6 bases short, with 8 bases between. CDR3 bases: TGTGCCAGCAGTCCCGACAGTAATTCACCCCTCCACTTT. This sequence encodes CASSPDSNSPLHF.

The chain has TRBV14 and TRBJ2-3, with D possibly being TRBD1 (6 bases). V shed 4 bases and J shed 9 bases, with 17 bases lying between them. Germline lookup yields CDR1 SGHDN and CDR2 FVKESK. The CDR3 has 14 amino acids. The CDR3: CASSPDLDSGTQYF. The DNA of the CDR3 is TGTGCCAGCAGCCCCGACCTGGACAGTGGCACGCAGTATTTT.

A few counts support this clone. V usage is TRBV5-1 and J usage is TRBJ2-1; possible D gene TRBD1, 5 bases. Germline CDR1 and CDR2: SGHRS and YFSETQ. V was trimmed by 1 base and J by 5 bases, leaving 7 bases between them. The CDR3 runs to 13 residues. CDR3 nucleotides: TGCGCCAGCAGCTTGACACAGGACAATGAGCAGTTCTTC. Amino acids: CASSLTQDNEQFF.

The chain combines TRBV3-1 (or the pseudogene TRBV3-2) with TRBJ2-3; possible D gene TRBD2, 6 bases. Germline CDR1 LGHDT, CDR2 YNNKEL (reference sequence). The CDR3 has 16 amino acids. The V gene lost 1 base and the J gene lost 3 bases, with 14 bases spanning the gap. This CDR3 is CASSQARLDGTDTQYF. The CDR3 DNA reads TGTGCCAGCAGCCAAGCCAGACTAGATGGGACAGATACGCAGTATTTT.

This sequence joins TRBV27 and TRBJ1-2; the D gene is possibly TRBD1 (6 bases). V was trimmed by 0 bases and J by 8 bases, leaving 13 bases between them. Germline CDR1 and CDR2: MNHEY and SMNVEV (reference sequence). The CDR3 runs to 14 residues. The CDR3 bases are TGTGCCAGCAGTTTATCGGGGGGGCAGGAAGGCTACACCTTC. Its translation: CASSLSGGQEGYTF.

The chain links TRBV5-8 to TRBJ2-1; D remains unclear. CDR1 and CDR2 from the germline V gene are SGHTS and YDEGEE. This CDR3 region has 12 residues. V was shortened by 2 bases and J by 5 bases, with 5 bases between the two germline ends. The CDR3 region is CASSFQNNEQFF. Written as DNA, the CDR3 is TGTGCCAGCAGCTTCCAGAACAATGAGCAGTTCTTC. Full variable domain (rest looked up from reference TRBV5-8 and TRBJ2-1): EAGVTQSPTHLIKTRGQQATLRCSPISGHTSVYWYQQALGLGLQFLLWYDEGEERNRGNFPPRFSGRQFPNYSSELNVNALELEDSALYLCASSFQNNEQFFGPGTRLTVL.

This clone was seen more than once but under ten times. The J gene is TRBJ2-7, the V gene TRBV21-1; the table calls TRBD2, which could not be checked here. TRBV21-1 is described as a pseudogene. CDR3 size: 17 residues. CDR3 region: CASSKIRTSGGNYEQYF. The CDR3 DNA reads TGTGCCAGCAGCAAAATACGGACTAGCGGGGGAAACTACGAGCAGTACTTC.

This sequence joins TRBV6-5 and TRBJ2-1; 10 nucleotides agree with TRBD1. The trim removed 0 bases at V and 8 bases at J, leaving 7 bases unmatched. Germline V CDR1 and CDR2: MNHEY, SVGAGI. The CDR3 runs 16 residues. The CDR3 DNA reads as TGTGCCAGCAGTTACTCCGGGACAGGGGTACGGGATGAGCAGTTCTTC. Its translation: CASSYSGTGVRDEQFF.

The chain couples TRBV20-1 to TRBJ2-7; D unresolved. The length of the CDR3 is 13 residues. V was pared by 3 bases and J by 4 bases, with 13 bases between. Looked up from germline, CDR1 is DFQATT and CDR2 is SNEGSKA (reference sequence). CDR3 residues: CSASEPQVYEQYF. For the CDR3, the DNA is TGCAGTGCTAGTGAGCCTCAGGTTTACGAGCAGTACTTC.

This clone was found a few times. The CDR3, as DNA: TGTGCCAGCAGCGAAGGCCCGGACAGGGGAAATAATGAGCAGTTCTTC. Residues: CASSEGPDRGNNEQFF. The gene calls are TRBV9 and TRBJ2-1; 9 bases are a match to TRBD1. The V gene's germline CDR1 is SGDLS and CDR2 YYNGEE. V shed 3 bases, J shed 7 bases, and the junction held 11 bases outside the gene matches. The CDR3 covers 16 residues.

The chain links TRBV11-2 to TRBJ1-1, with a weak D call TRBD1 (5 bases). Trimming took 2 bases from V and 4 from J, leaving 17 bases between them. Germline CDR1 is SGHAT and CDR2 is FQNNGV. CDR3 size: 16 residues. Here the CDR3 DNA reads TGTGCCAGCAGCTTACTTCCCGGGACGCGGGGCACTGAAGCTTTCTTT. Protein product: CASSLLPGTRGTEAFF.

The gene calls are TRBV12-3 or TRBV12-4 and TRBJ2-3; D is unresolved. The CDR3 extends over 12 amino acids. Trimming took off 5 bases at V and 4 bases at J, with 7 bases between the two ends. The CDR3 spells CASSNLADTQYF. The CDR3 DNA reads TGTGCCAGCAGTAACCTAGCAGATACGCAGTATTTT.

CDR3 protein: CASRTDRAGPEAFF. The CDR3 DNA is TGTGCCAGCAGGACCGACAGGGCGGGCCCTGAAGCTTTCTTT. The gene calls are TRBV27 and TRBJ1-1, with 7 bases fitting TRBD1. Losses at the gene ends were 6 bases for V and 6 bases for J; bases not matched to a gene: 10. The CDR3 runs to 14 residues. Germline values: CDR1 MNHEY, CDR2 SMNVEV (reference sequence).

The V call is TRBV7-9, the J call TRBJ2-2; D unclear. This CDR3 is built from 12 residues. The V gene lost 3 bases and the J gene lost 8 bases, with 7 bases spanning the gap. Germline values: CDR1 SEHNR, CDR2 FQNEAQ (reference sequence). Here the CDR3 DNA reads TGTGCCAGCAGCTTGATCGAGGGGGAGCTGTTTTTT. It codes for CASSLIEGELFF.

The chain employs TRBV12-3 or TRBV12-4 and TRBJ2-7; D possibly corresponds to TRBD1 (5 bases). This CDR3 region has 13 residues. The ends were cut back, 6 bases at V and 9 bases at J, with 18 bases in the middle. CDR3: CASSPQPGPRQYF. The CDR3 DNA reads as TGTGCCAGCAGCCCCCAACCAGGGCCCCGGCAGTACTTC.

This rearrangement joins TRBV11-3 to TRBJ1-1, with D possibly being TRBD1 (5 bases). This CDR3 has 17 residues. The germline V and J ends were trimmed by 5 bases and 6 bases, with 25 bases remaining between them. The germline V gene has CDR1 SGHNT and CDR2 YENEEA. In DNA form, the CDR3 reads TGTGCCAGCAGCCTGTTCAGTGTGGGGGAGGTGAATCCTGAAGCTTTCTTT. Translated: CASSLFSVGEVNPEAFF.